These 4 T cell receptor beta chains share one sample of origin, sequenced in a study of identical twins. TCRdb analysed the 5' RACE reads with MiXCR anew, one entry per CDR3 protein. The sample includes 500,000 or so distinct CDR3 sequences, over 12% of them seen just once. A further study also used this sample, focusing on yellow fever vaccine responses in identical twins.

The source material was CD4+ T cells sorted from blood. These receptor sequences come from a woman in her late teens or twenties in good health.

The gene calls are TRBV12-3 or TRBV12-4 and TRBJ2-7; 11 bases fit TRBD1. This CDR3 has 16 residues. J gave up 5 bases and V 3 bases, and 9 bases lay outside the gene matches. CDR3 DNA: TGTGCCAGCAGTTTGGGTCTGGGACAGGGGGGCGACGAGCAGTACTTC. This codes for CASSLGLGQGGDEQYF.

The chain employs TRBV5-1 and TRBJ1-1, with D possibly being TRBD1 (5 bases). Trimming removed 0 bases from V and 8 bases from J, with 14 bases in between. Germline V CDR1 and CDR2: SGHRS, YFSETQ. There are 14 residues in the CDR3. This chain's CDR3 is CASSLATWGDEAFF. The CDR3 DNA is TGCGCCAGCAGCTTGGCCACATGGGGCGACGAAGCTTTCTTT.

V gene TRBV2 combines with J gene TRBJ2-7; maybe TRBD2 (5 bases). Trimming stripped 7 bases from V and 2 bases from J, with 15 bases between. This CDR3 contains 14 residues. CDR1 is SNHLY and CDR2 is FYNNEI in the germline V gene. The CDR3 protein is CASTGVLGTYEQYF. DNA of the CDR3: TGTGCCAGCACCGGGGTCTTAGGGACCTACGAGCAGTACTTC.

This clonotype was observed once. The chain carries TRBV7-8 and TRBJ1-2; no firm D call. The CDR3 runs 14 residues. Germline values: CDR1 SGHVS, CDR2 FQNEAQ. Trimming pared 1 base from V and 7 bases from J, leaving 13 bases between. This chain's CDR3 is CASSLGVDSLGYTF. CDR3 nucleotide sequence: TGTGCCAGCAGCTTAGGGGTGGATAGTCTTGGCTACACCTTC.